Listed below are T cell receptor beta chains from one sample, sequenced in a study of cytomegalovirus exposure and HLA in healthy donors. Assay: immunoSEQ multiplex PCR; the TCRdb copy retains only in-frame clones and omits some. The sample includes 150,000 to 170,000 clones, over 70% of them seen just once. The sequenced material came from PBMCs. Receptors originate from a young man in good health and CMV-seronegative. Each CDR3 is given with its conserved first and last residue.

CDR3 protein: CASSTTGGNQPQHF
J gene: TRBJ1-5
V gene: TRBV7-2

CDR3 protein: CASSWTGADTQYF
J gene: TRBJ2-3
V gene: TRBV5-1

CDR3 protein: CAGKTGGPSTDTQYF
J gene: TRBJ2-3
V gene: TRBV6-5

CDR3 protein: CASSGWRGNQETQYF
J gene: TRBJ2-5
V gene: TRBV6-6

CDR3 protein: CASSEGQGGQPQHF
J gene: TRBJ1-5
V gene: TRBV6-1

CDR3 protein: CASSQDKAFRGNEQFF
J gene: TRBJ2-1
V gene: TRBV4-2

CDR3 protein: CASPDRYVNQNTEAFF
J gene: TRBJ1-1
V gene: TRBV2

CDR3 protein: CASRPGLPYEQYF
J gene: TRBJ2-7
V gene: TRBV6-5

CDR3 protein: CASSNGGSVNTGELFF
J gene: TRBJ2-2
V gene: TRBV9

CDR3 protein: CASSLGTSDEQYF
J gene: TRBJ2-7
V gene: TRBV11-3

CDR3 protein: CASSAQGAQLSGYTF
J gene: TRBJ1-2
V gene: TRBV6-4

CDR3 protein: CASSLISGVAYNEQFF
J gene: TRBJ2-1
V gene: TRBV4-2

CDR3 protein: CASSQEGPGGASYEQYF
J gene: TRBJ2-7
V gene: TRBV4-2

CDR3 protein: CAWTPGQGTNEKLFF
J gene: TRBJ1-4
V gene: TRBV30

CDR3 protein: CASYNGVLTGELFF
J gene: TRBJ2-2
V gene: TRBV2

CDR3 protein: CASSLFQDSQGETQYF
J gene: TRBJ2-5
V gene: TRBV28

CDR3 protein: CAISASGFGGETQYF
J gene: TRBJ2-5
V gene: TRBV10-3